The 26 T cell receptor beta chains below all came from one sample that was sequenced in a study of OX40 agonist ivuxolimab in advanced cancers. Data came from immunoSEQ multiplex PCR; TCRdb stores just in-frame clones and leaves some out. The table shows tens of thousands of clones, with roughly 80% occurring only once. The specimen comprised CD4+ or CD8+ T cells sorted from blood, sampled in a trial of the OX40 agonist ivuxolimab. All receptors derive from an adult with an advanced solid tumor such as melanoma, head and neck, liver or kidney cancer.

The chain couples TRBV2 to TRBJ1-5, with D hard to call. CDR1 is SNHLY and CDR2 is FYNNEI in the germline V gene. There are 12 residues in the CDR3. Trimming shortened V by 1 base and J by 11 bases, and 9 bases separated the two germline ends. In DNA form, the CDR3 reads TGTGCCAGCAGTGAAGAAAGGACGTCCCAGCATTTT. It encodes CASSEERTSQHF.

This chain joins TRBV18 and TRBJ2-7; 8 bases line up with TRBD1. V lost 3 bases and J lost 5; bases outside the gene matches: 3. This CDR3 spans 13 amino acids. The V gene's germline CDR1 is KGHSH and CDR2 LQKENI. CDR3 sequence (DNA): TGTGCCAGCTCACCGGCAGGGGGCCACGAGCAGTACTTC. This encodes CASSPAGGHEQYF.

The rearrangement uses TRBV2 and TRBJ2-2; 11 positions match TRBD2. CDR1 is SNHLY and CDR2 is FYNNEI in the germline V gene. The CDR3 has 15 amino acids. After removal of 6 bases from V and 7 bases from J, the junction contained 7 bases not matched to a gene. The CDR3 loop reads CASRGGLAGRGELFF. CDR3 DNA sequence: TGTGCCAGCAGGGGTGGACTAGCGGGCCGCGGGGAGCTGTTTTTT. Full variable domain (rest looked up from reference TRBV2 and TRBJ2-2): EPEVTQTPSHQVTQMGQEVILRCVPISNHLYFYWYRQILGQKVEFLVSFYNNEISEKSEIFDDQFSVERPDGSNFTLKIRSTKLEDSAMYFCASRGGLAGRGELFFGEGSRLTVL.

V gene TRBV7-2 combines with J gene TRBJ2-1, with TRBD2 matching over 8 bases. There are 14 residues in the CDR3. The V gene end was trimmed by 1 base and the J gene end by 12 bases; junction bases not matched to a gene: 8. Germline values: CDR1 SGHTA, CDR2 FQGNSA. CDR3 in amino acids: CASSLVAGGPRQFF. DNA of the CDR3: TGTGCCAGCAGCTTAGTGGCGGGAGGCCCGAGGCAGTTCTTC.

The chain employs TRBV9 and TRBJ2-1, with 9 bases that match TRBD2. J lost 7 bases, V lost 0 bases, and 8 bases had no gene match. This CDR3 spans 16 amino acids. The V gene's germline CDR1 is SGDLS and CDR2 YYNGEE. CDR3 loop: CASSVGGGRAGNEQFF. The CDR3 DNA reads TGTGCCAGCAGCGTAGGAGGCGGGAGGGCCGGAAATGAGCAGTTCTTC.

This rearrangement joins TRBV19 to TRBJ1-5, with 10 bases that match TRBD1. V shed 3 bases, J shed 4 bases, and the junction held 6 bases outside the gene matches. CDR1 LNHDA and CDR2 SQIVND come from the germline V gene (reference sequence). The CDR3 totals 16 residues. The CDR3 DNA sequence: TGTGCCAGTAGTATGGACAGGGGGAGAGGAAATCAGCCCCAGCATTTT. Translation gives CASSMDRGRGNQPQHF. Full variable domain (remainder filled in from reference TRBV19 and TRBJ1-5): DGGITQSPKYLFRKEGQNVTLSCEQNLNHDAMYWYRQDPGQGLRLIYYSQIVNDFQKGDIAEGYSVSREKKESFPLTVTSAQKNPTAFYLCASSMDRGRGNQPQHFGDGTRLSIL.

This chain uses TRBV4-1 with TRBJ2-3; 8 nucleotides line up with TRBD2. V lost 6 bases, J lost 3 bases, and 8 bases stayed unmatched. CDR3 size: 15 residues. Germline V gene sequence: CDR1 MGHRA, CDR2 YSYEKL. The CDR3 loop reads CASRLTGTRTDTQYF. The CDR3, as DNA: TGCGCCAGCAGACTAACCGGGACTAGGACAGATACGCAGTATTTT.

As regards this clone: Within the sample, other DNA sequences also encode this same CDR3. CDR3 region: CASSLGLNTGELFF. CDR3 nucleotides: TGTGCCAGCAGCTTGGGACTTAACACCGGGGAGCTGTTTTTT. This chain links TRBV11-2 with TRBJ2-2, with D possibly TRBD2 on 6 matching bases. From germline, CDR1 is SGHAT and CDR2 FQNNGV. CDR3 length: 14 residues. V lost 3 bases and J 2 bases, leaving 7 bases between the germline ends.

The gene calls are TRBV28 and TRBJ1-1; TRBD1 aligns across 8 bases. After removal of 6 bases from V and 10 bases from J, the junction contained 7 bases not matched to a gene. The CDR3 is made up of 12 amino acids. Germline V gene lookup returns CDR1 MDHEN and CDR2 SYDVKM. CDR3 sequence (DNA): TGTGCCAGCAGAATGCTTCAGGGGGCAGCTTTCTTT. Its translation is CASRMLQGAAFF.

This CDR3 is CASSIGTSGSTDTQYF. The CDR3 DNA sequence: TGTGCCAGCAGCATTGGGACTAGCGGGAGCACAGATACGCAGTATTTT. The J gene is TRBJ2-3, the V gene TRBV5-8; TRBD2 matches 12 bases. The CDR3 covers 16 residues. Per the germline V gene, CDR1 is SGHTS and CDR2 is YDEGEE. J was trimmed by 0 bases and V by 4 bases; bases with no gene match: 3.

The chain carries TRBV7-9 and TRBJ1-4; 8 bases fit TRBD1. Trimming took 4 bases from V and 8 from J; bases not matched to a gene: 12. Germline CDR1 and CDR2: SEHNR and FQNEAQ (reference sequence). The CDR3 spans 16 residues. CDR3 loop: CASSSWGQVGEEKLFF. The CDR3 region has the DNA TGTGCCAGCAGCTCGTGGGGACAGGTGGGGGAAGAAAAACTGTTTTTT.

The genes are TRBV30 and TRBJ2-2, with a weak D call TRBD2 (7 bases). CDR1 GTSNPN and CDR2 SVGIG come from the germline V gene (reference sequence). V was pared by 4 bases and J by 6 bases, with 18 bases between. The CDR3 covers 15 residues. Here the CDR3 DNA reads TGTGCCTGGATTGACAGGACTAGTCCCGCCGGGGAGCTGTTTTTT. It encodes CAWIDRTSPAGELFF.

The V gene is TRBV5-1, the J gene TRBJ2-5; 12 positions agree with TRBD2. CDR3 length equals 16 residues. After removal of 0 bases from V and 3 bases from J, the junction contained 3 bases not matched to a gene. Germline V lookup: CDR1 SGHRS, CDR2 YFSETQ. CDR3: CASSLALAGGKETQYF. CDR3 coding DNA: TGCGCCAGCAGCTTGGCCCTAGCGGGGGGGAAAGAGACCCAGTACTTC. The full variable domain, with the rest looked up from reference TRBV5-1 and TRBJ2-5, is KAGVTQTPRYLIKTRGQQVTLSCSPISGHRSVSWYQQTPGQGLQFLFEYFSETQRNKGNFPGRFSGRQFSNSRSEMNVSTLELGDSALYLCASSLALAGGKETQYFGPGTRLLVL.

For the CDR3, the DNA is TGTGCCAGCAGCGTAGGTGGGGCGAGGGGGGAGACCCAGTACTTC. This gives the protein CASSVGGARGETQYF. This chain joins TRBV9 and TRBJ2-5, with TRBD1 as a possible D gene (6 bases). V was clipped by 0 bases and J by 5 bases, with 14 bases between them. The CDR3 covers 15 residues. Germline values: CDR1 SGDLS, CDR2 YYNGEE.

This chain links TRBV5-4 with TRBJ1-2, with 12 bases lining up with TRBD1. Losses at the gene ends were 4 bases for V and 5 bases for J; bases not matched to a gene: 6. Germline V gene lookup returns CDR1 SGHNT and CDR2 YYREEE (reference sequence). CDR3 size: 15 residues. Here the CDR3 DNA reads TGTGCCAGCAGCCTCCGGGACAGGGGGCTGTATGGCTACACCTTC. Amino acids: CASSLRDRGLYGYTF.

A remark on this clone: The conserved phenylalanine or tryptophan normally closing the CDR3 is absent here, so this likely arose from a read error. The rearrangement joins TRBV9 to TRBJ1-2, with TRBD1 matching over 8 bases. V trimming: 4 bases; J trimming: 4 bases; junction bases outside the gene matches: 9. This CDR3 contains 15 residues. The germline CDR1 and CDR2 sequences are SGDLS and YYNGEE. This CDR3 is CASSSSTGASYGYTI. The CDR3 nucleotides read TGTGCCAGCAGCTCGTCGACAGGGGCCTCCTATGGCTACACCATC.

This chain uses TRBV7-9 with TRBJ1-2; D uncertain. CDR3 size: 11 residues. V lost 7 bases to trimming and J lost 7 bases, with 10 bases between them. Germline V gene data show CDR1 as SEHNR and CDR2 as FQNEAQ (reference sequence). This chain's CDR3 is CASTLVGGYTF. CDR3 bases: TGTGCCAGCACCTTGGTGGGTGGCTACACCTTC.

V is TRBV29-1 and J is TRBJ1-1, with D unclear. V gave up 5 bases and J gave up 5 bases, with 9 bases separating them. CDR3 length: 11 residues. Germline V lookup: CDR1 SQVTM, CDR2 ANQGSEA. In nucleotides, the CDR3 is TGCAGCGTTTATAAGGTAACTGAAGCTTTCTTT. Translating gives CSVYKVTEAFF.

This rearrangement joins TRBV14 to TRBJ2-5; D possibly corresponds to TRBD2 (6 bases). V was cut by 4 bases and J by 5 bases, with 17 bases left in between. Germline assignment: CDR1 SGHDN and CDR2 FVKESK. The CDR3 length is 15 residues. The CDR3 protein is CASSPILGGRETQYF. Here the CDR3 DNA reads TGTGCCAGCAGCCCTATTCTCGGGGGAAGGGAGACCCAGTACTTC.

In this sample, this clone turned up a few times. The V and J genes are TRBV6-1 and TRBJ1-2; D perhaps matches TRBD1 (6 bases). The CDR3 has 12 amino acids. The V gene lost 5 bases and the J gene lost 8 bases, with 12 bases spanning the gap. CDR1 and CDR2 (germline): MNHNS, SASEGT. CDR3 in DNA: TGTGCCAGCAGTTCAGGGGTGAGGGGCTACACCTTC. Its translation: CASSSGVRGYTF.

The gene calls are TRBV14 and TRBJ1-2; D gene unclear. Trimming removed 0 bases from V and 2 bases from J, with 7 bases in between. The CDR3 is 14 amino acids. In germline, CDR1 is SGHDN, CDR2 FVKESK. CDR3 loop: CASSQESVNYGYTF. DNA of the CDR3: TGTGCCAGCAGCCAAGAATCAGTCAACTATGGCTACACCTTC.

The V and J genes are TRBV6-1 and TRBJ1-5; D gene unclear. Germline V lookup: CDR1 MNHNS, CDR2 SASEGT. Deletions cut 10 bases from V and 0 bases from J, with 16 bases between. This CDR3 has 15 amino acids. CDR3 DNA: TGTGCCACCAAAGAGACACCCTTTAGCAATCAGCCCCAGCATTTT. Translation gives CATKETPFSNQPQHF.

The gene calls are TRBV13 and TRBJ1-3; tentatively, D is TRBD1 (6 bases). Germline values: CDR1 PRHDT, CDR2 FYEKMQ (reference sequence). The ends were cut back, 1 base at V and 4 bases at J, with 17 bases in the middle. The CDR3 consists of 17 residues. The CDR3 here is CASSLVVGGARGNTIYF. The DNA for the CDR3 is TGTGCCAGCAGCTTAGTGGTGGGGGGGGCAAGAGGAAACACCATATATTTT.

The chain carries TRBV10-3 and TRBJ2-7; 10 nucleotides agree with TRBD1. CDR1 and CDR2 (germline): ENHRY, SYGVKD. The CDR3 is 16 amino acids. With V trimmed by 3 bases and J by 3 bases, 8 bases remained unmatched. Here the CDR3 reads CAISDTTGGGSYEQYF. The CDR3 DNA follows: TGTGCCATCAGTGACACGACAGGGGGCGGAAGCTACGAGCAGTACTTC.

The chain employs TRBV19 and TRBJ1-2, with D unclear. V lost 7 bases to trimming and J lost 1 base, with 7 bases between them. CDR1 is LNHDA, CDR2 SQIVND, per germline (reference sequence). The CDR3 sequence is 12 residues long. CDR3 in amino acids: CASKEGNYGYTF. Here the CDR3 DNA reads TGTGCCAGTAAGGAGGGTAACTATGGCTACACCTTC. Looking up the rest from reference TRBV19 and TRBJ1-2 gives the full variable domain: DGGITQSPKYLFRKEGQNVTLSCEQNLNHDAMYWYRQDPGQGLRLIYYSQIVNDFQKGDIAEGYSVSREKKESFPLTVTSAQKNPTAFYLCASKEGNYGYTFGSGTRLTVV.

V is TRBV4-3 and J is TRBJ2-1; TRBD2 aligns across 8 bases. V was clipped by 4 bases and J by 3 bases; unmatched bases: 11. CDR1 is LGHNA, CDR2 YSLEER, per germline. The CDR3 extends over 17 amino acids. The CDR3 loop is CASSRKPSGTSYNEQFF. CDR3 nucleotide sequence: TGCGCCAGCAGCCGGAAGCCTTCCGGGACTAGCTACAATGAGCAGTTCTTC.